The 9 T cell receptor beta chains below were found in one sample sequenced in a study of CD8 T cells in Susac syndrome. About 0.5 to 1 ug RNA was reverse transcribed with random hexamers. From the immunoSEQ multiplex PCR reads, TCRdb called clonotypes with MiXCR, one entry per CDR3 protein. The sample contains some 120,000 distinct CDR3 sequences, 85% to 95% of which appear only once. The material sequenced was CD4+ T cells from PBMCs. Receptor source: a human donor in good health.

The V and J genes are TRBV9 and TRBJ1-3, with TRBD1 identical over 9 bases. V shed 5 bases, J shed 4 bases, and the junction held 16 bases outside the gene matches. The CDR3 loop spans 18 amino acids. Germline V lookup: CDR1 SGDLS, CDR2 YYNGEE. CDR3 residues: CASSGLGETGGSGNTIYF. In DNA, the CDR3 is TGTGCCAGCAGTGGATTAGGCGAGACAGGGGGTTCCGGAAACACCATATATTTT.

This clonotype was observed once. The chain uses TRBV12-3 or TRBV12-4 and TRBJ1-2; TRBD1 might be the D (5 bases). The length of the CDR3 is 16 residues. The V end lost 3 bases, the J end lost 6 bases, and 20 bases lay between the germline ends. The CDR3 DNA is TGTGCCAGCAGTTTCCCCCGCAGGGATGGGCGAGATGGCTACACCTTC. Amino acids: CASSFPRRDGRDGYTF.

V is TRBV20-1 and J is TRBJ1-5; D unclear. From germline, CDR1 is DFQATT and CDR2 SNEGSKA (reference sequence). V was shortened by 0 bases and J by 0 bases, with 9 bases between the two germline ends. The length of the CDR3 is 15 residues. The CDR3 is CSARDRSDSNQPQHF. The DNA of the CDR3 is TGCAGTGCTAGAGACCGGAGTGATAGCAATCAGCCCCAGCATTTT.

This clonotype was seen just once. The gene calls are TRBV19 and TRBJ2-2, with 8 bases that match TRBD2. The CDR3 runs 14 residues. The germline CDR1 and CDR2 sequences are LNHDA and SQIVND (reference sequence). Unmatched junction bases numbered 5, after V lost 5 bases and J lost 6 bases. CDR3 loop: CASSPGLGPGELFF. The CDR3 bases are TGTGCCAGTAGTCCGGGACTAGGTCCCGGGGAGCTGTTTTTT.

The chain employs TRBV4-2 and TRBJ2-7; TRBD2 aligns across 8 bases. CDR3 length: 20 residues. The germline gives CDR1 LGHNA, CDR2 YNFKEQ. The CDR3 loop is CVSALGVGGRPIPFSYEQYF. CDR3 bases: TGTGTCTCGGCTCTGGGCGTCGGCGGGAGGCCAATCCCGTTCTCCTACGAGCAGTACTTC.

The chain employs TRBV7-9 and TRBJ2-4, with D hard to call. Per the germline V gene, CDR1 is SEHNR and CDR2 is FQNEAQ (reference sequence). V dropped 8 bases and J dropped 4 bases, with 15 bases sitting between them. The CDR3 is 14 residues long. CDR3 in amino acids: CASGEFGPKNIQYF. The CDR3 nucleotides are TGTGCCAGCGGCGAGTTTGGGCCGAAAAACATTCAGTACTTC.

The rearrangement uses TRBV7-8 and TRBJ2-7; 9 nucleotides agree with TRBD1. CDR3 length: 16 residues. V was clipped by 4 bases and J by 0 bases; unmatched bases: 7. Germline V CDR1 and CDR2: SGHVS, FQNEAQ. In DNA, the CDR3 is TGTGCCAGCAGCTCGGGGACAGGGATGGCCTCCTACGAGCAGTACTTC. This codes for CASSSGTGMASYEQYF. The entire variable domain, with the rest obtained from reference TRBV7-8 and TRBJ2-7, is as follows: GAGVSQSPRYKVAKRGQDVALRCDPISGHVSLFWYQQALGQGPEFLTYFQNEAQLDKSGLPSDRFFAERPEGSVSTLKIQRTQQEDSAVYLCASSSGTGMASYEQYFGPGTRLTVT.

The genes are TRBV29-1 and TRBJ2-7, with 11 bases lining up with TRBD2. V gave up 6 bases and J gave up 0 bases; unmatched junction bases: 7. The CDR3 runs to 15 residues. Per the germline V gene, CDR1 is SQVTM and CDR2 is ANQGSEA. In nucleotides, the CDR3 is TGCAGCGTCGTATTAGCGGGAGGGCCCTCCTACGAGCAGTACTTC. This translates into CSVVLAGGPSYEQYF.

The rearrangement links TRBV5-1 to TRBJ2-3; no firm D call. The V end lost 2 bases, the J end lost 0 bases, and 13 bases lay between the germline ends. There are 16 residues in the CDR3. Germline V gene data show CDR1 as SGHRS and CDR2 as YFSETQ. CDR3 sequence reads: CASSFPTDSSTDTQYF. The CDR3 DNA reads as TGCGCCAGCAGCTTCCCCACAGACTCTAGCACAGATACGCAGTATTTT.